The 16 T cell receptor beta chains given below trace back to one sample, sequenced in a study of shared clonotypes between healthy human individuals. The method was immunoSEQ multiplex PCR; TCRdb's version includes in-frame clones alone and lacks a portion of them. The data contain approximately 1.5 million clones, 98% of them singletons. Sequenced sample: naive CD4+ T cells sorted from blood. Subset noted: CD45RA+ positively selected. Receptors were obtained from a man aged 25 to 45 in good health.

J is TRBJ2-7 and V is TRBV9, with a weak D call TRBD1 (5 bases). This CDR3 is 14 amino acids long. V was trimmed by 1 base and J by 2 bases, leaving 10 bases between them. In germline, CDR1 is SGDLS, CDR2 YYNGEE. CDR3 sequence: CASSVSWTPYEQYF. Written as DNA, the CDR3 is TGTGCCAGCAGCGTATCCTGGACACCCTACGAGCAGTACTTC.

This clone appeared a single time. V usage is TRBV29-1 and J usage is TRBJ1-2, with no clear D. Germline values: CDR1 SQVTM, CDR2 ANQGSEA. Trimming cost V 4 bases and J 3 bases, with 12 bases left between them. This CDR3 is 13 amino acids long. CDR3 DNA: TGCAGCGTTGTAGGGTCGGGAGACTATGGCTACACCTTC. Its protein product is CSVVGSGDYGYTF.

This chain links TRBV29-1 with TRBJ1-5; 7 bases line up with TRBD1. CDR3 length: 15 amino acids. Looked up from germline, CDR1 is SQVTM and CDR2 is ANQGSEA. Trimming removed 4 bases from V and 4 bases from J; junction bases left unmatched: 10. CDR3: CSVGAGTDRNQPQHF. The CDR3 region has the DNA TGCAGCGTTGGGGCCGGGACAGATAGAAATCAGCCCCAGCATTTT.

The V call is TRBV2, the J call TRBJ2-2; D gene ambiguous. CDR3 length: 13 amino acids. Trimming took 6 bases from V and 1 from J, leaving 6 bases between them. CDR1 and CDR2 (germline): SNHLY, FYNNEI. CDR3 sequence (DNA): TGTGCCAGCAGCTTGATGAACACCGGGGAGCTGTTTTTT. Translation gives CASSLMNTGELFF.

This chain joins TRBV9 and TRBJ2-1; D unclear. This CDR3 contains 15 residues. The germline V and J ends were trimmed by 3 bases and 7 bases, with 17 bases remaining between them. Germline CDR1 is SGDLS and CDR2 is YYNGEE. CDR3 coding DNA: TGTGCCAGCAGCGCCGATGGGCATAGTTATAATGAGCAGTTCTTC. Its translation is CASSADGHSYNEQFF.

The chain couples TRBV14 to TRBJ2-3, with D uncertain. CDR3 size: 14 residues. The germline V gene encodes CDR1 SGHDN and CDR2 FVKESK. V was clipped by 8 bases and J by 3 bases, with 15 bases between them. As DNA, the CDR3 is TGTGCCAGCGCCAGGTTGGCGGAAACAGATACGCAGTATTTT. Translating it yields CASARLAETDTQYF.

The genes are TRBV18 and TRBJ2-4; no definite D call. Germline V gene data show CDR1 as KGHSH and CDR2 as LQKENI. V was clipped by 4 bases and J by 7 bases, with 5 bases between them. This CDR3 is built from 11 residues. The CDR3 region has the DNA TGTGCCAGCTCACTTGGGAACATTCAGTACTTC. Protein: CASSLGNIQYF.

V gene TRBV5-4 combines with J gene TRBJ2-7, with 11 bases fitting TRBD2. Germline trimming cut 0 bases from V and 5 bases from J; bases unmatched to any gene: 13. The germline V gene encodes CDR1 SGHNT and CDR2 YYREEE (reference sequence). CDR3 length: 18 amino acids. The CDR3 DNA reads TGTGCCAGCAGCTTGGGTCCCTATAGCGGGAGGGGCCCACACGAGCAGTACTTC. Protein product: CASSLGPYSGRGPHEQYF.

The chain couples TRBV6-1 to TRBJ2-1, with 7 bases identical to TRBD1. The CDR3 has 13 amino acids. With 7 bases clipped from V and 3 bases from J, the junction kept 3 bases outside the gene matches. CDR1 is MNHNS, CDR2 SASEGT, per germline. The CDR3 DNA follows: TGTGCCAGCACGGGACAGCACTACAATGAGCAGTTCTTC. Its protein product is CASTGQHYNEQFF.

This chain links TRBV5-4 with TRBJ2-3, with D maybe TRBD2 (6 bases). V lost 3 bases to trimming and J lost 3 bases, with 14 bases between them. Germline CDR1 SGHNT, CDR2 YYREEE (reference sequence). CDR3 length: 15 amino acids. CDR3 bases: TGTGCCAGCAGCTCTTCAGGGAGGTTGACAGATACGCAGTATTTT. Translating it yields CASSSSGRLTDTQYF.

The chain recombines TRBV15 with TRBJ2-3, with a tentative D call TRBD1 (6 bases). Trimming cost V 0 bases and J 6 bases, with 28 bases left between them. This CDR3 comprises 20 residues. Germline V lookup: CDR1 LNHNV, CDR2 YYDKDF (reference sequence). The CDR3 nucleotides read TGTGCCACCAGCAGAGATAGGACATGGACAGATCGTAGTAGGTTGGATACGCAGTATTTT. This translates into CATSRDRTWTDRSRLDTQYF.

The J gene is TRBJ1-2, the V gene TRBV28; perhaps TRBD1 as D (6 bases). The germline CDR1 and CDR2 sequences are MDHEN and SYDVKM. This CDR3 is 14 amino acids long. V was cut by 4 bases and J by 7 bases, with 16 bases left in between. Here the CDR3 DNA reads TGTGCCAGCAGTTCCCCGGGGGGCGCGGGTGGCTACACCTTC. This codes for CASSSPGGAGGYTF.

The chain recombines TRBV28 with TRBJ2-2; 11 bases agree with TRBD2. Per the germline V gene, CDR1 is MDHEN and CDR2 is SYDVKM. The V gene end was trimmed by 9 bases and the J gene end by 4 bases; junction bases not matched to a gene: 4. The CDR3 spans 14 residues. The CDR3 DNA follows: TGTGCCAGTCTAGCGGGAGGATTCACCGGGGAGCTGTTTTTT. Translated: CASLAGGFTGELFF.

The V gene is TRBV9, the J gene TRBJ2-1; D might be TRBD1 (6 bases). Germline-derived CDR1 and CDR2 are SGDLS and YYNGEE. CDR3 length: 15 residues. Deletions cut 1 base from V and 8 bases from J, with 16 bases between. The CDR3 DNA is TGTGCCAGCAGCGTATCACAGGGATATGGCGATGAGCAGTTCTTC. This gives the protein CASSVSQGYGDEQFF.

The chain couples TRBV5-4 to TRBJ2-7, with D perhaps TRBD1 (5 bases). The CDR3 loop spans 12 amino acids. The V gene's germline CDR1 is SGHNT and CDR2 YYREEE (reference sequence). V gave up 5 bases and J gave up 3 bases, with 9 bases separating them. CDR3 in DNA: TGTGCCAGCAGGACAGACCACTACGAGCAGTACTTC. It translates to CASRTDHYEQYF.

The chain recombines TRBV10-1 with TRBJ1-5; no firm D call. Trimming shortened V by 0 bases and J by 7 bases, and 4 bases separated the two germline ends. This CDR3 is 12 amino acids long. Looked up from germline, CDR1 is WNHNN and CDR2 is SYGVQD (reference sequence). The CDR3 nucleotides read TGCGCCAGCAGTGAGTCGCAGCAGCCCCAGCATTTT. The encoded protein is CASSESQQPQHF.